The 31 T cell receptor beta chains reported below all come from one sample, sequenced in a study of vaccination and CD4 T cells after COVID-19. No antigen has been assigned to these receptors. Indicated treatment: approximately nine-day PBMC culture with coronavirus spike peptide pools or control peptides (ViraFEST assay). The Oncomine TCR Beta short-read assay was applied to DNA of cultured CD4+ T cells. TCRdb reprocessed the PCR reads with MiXCR, giving one entry per CDR3 protein. The table shows roughly 20,000 distinct CDR3 sequences, with 43% occurring only once. The specimen was CD4+ T cells from blood, cultured in vitro, collected after SARS-CoV-2 vaccination. Receptor source: a human donor who had recovered from COVID-19.

Only a few counts were recorded for this clonotype. V and J are TRBV20-1 and TRBJ1-1; tentatively, D is TRBD1 (5 bases). V was cut by 6 bases and J by 5 bases, with 19 bases left in between. Germline assignment: CDR1 DFQATT and CDR2 SNEGSKA (reference sequence). CDR3 length equals 14 residues. CDR3 nucleotide sequence: TGCAGTGCCAGCATCAGACTAGGGGTAACTGAAGCTTTCTTT. Amino acid sequence: CSASIRLGVTEAFF.

This chain links TRBV27 with TRBJ2-7; TRBD2 agrees at 11 bases. Germline loops: CDR1 MNHEY, CDR2 SMNVEV (reference sequence). The CDR3 runs 14 residues. Trimming took 6 bases from V and 4 from J; bases not matched to a gene: 5. CDR3: CASRIAGGPYEQYF. In nucleotides, the CDR3 is TGTGCCAGCAGGATAGCGGGAGGGCCGTACGAGCAGTACTTC.

The chain couples TRBV20-1 to TRBJ2-2, with D perhaps being TRBD1 or TRBD2 (5 bases each). CDR1 and CDR2 from the germline V gene are DFQATT and SNEGSKA (reference sequence). Trimming stripped 3 bases from V and 6 bases from J, with 17 bases between. This CDR3 has 15 residues. DNA for the CDR3: TGCAGTGCTAGTGCCGGGACGGTCCGGGCCGGGGAGCTGTTTTTT. This encodes CSASAGTVRAGELFF.

This clonotype has only a few counts. The rearrangement uses TRBV28 and TRBJ1-6; D not resolved. V was shortened by 7 bases and J by 5 bases, with 9 bases between the two germline ends. CDR3 length: 13 amino acids. Germline lookup yields CDR1 MDHEN and CDR2 SYDVKM. In DNA, the CDR3 is TGTGCCAGCATCCCCCGGAATAATTCACCCCTCCACTTT. Translation: CASIPRNNSPLHF.

V is TRBV28 and J is TRBJ1-2; the match to TRBD1 covers 7 bases. From germline, CDR1 is MDHEN and CDR2 SYDVKM. The CDR3 is 15 amino acids. The J segment lost 4 bases and the V segment lost 2 bases, leaving 7 bases of the junction unmatched. The CDR3 here is CASSLGGQTVYGYTF. In nucleotides, the CDR3 is TGTGCCAGCAGTTTAGGGGGACAGACGGTCTATGGCTACACCTTC.

The sample holds a few counts of this clonotype. The V call is TRBV6-2 or TRBV6-3, the J call TRBJ2-5; possibly TRBD2 for D (5 bases). The V gene's germline CDR1 is MNHEY and CDR2 SVGEGT. Trimming pared 2 bases from V and 4 bases from J, leaving 20 bases between. This CDR3 is built from 17 residues. The CDR3 reads CASSYTGISSSRETQYF. For the CDR3, the DNA is TGTGCCAGCAGTTACACTGGGATCTCTAGCAGTCGAGAGACCCAGTACTTC.

The chain is built from TRBV10-2 and TRBJ2-1, with D possibly being TRBD2 (5 bases). The CDR3 runs 14 residues. The V and J ends lost 9 bases and 6 bases respectively, with 18 bases between them. Germline assignment: CDR1 WSHSY and CDR2 SAAADI. CDR3 residues: CASDLALFSNEQFF. CDR3 nucleotides: TGCGCCAGTGACCTAGCTCTGTTCTCCAATGAGCAGTTCTTC.

V and J are TRBV18 and TRBJ1-5; 9 bases line up with TRBD1. This CDR3 has 15 residues. Per the germline V gene, CDR1 is KGHSH and CDR2 is LQKENI. Trimming took 6 bases from V and 7 from J; bases not matched to a gene: 10. The CDR3 nucleotides read TGTGCCAGCTCCGATGCGACAGGGGGTGGCCAGCCCCAGCATTTT. It translates to CASSDATGGGQPQHF.

The chain links TRBV9 to TRBJ1-1, with a tentative D call TRBD1 (5 bases). CDR1 and CDR2 (germline): SGDLS, YYNGEE. The CDR3 consists of 14 residues. V was cut by 4 bases and J by 4 bases, with 14 bases left in between. The CDR3 spells CASSLEGSITEAFF. The CDR3 DNA reads TGTGCCAGCAGCTTGGAGGGGTCGATCACTGAAGCTTTCTTT. The complete variable domain, with remaining parts taken from reference TRBV9 and TRBJ1-1, reads DSGVTQTPKHLITATGQRVTLRCSPRSGDLSVYWYQQSLDQGLQFLIQYYNGEERAKGNILERFSAQQFPDLHSELNLSSLELGDSALYFCASSLEGSITEAFFGQGTRLTVV.

Comment on this clonotype: Sequence at one end of the junction differs from germline and may be a read error. V is TRBV24-1 and J is TRBJ2-5; D is undetermined. Germline CDR1 reads KGHDR; CDR2 reads SFDVKD. The CDR3 is made up of 13 amino acids. CDR3 nucleotide sequence: TGTGCCACCAGTGACTCTTACCAAGAGACCCAGTGCTTC. Translating gives CATSDSYQETQCF.

V usage is TRBV6-1 and J usage is TRBJ1-6, with unresolved D. Germline V CDR1 and CDR2: MNHNS, SASEGT. This CDR3 contains 17 residues. The germline V and J ends were trimmed by 0 bases and 7 bases, with 16 bases remaining between them. The chain's CDR3 is CASSEARADLRNSPLHF. As DNA, the CDR3 is TGTGCCAGCAGTGAAGCGCGGGCAGACCTGCGGAATTCACCCCTCCACTTT.

CDR3 bases: TGCAGTGCTAGAGATCGGCGGGGTAGCGGGGGGTTAAACACCGGGGAGCTGTTTTTT. It translates to CSARDRRGSGGLNTGELFF. The J gene is TRBJ2-2, the V gene TRBV20-1; 10 positions agree with TRBD2. J was trimmed by 2 bases and V by 0 bases; bases with no gene match: 12. There are 19 residues in the CDR3. Germline-derived CDR1 and CDR2 are DFQATT and SNEGSKA (reference sequence).

This clonotype has a handful of counts. CDR3 protein: CASSQRFSNEQFF. The CDR3 coding sequence is TGTGCCAGCAGCCAGAGATTTAGCAATGAGCAGTTCTTC. This sequence joins TRBV7-2 and TRBJ2-1; D uncertain. This CDR3 is 13 amino acids long. Deletions cut 5 bases from V and 6 bases from J, with 11 bases between. The V gene's germline CDR1 is SGHTA and CDR2 FQGNSA.

The rearrangement joins TRBV20-1 to TRBJ1-4; 9 bases align to TRBD1. This CDR3 is built from 15 residues. Germline CDR1 is DFQATT and CDR2 is SNEGSKA (reference sequence). Trimming took 2 bases from V and 6 from J; bases not matched to a gene: 7. DNA for the CDR3: TGCAGTGCTAGACCAATACAGGGGGCTTATGAAAAACTGTTTTTT. Protein product: CSARPIQGAYEKLFF.

V is TRBV6-1 and J is TRBJ1-2; TRBD1 might be the D (5 bases). Trimming shortened V by 7 bases and J by 4 bases, and 25 bases separated the two germline ends. The length of the CDR3 is 17 residues. Germline values: CDR1 MNHNS, CDR2 SASEGT. CDR3 protein: CASTSLQGVAPGYGYTF. The CDR3 DNA reads as TGTGCCAGCACCTCATTGCAGGGAGTCGCTCCTGGCTATGGCTACACCTTC.

The J gene is TRBJ2-7, the V gene TRBV20-1; D is uncertain. Trimming cost V 2 bases and J 0 bases, with 2 bases left between them. Germline CDR1 DFQATT, CDR2 SNEGSKA (reference sequence). This CDR3 region has 11 residues. In DNA, the CDR3 is TGCAGTGCTAGAACCTCCTACGAGCAGTACTTC. As protein: CSARTSYEQYF.

This chain connects TRBV7-9 to TRBJ1-6; D is unresolved. The CDR3 spans 17 residues. CDR1 and CDR2 from the germline V gene are SEHNR and FQNEAQ (reference sequence). The V end was cut by 2 bases, the J end by 4 bases, with 15 bases between. The CDR3 DNA is TGTGCCAGCAGCTTATTAACCCCTTCGGTGTATAATTCACCCCTCCACTTT. Amino acid sequence: CASSLLTPSVYNSPLHF. The full variable domain, completed using reference TRBV7-9 and TRBJ1-6, is DTGVSQNPRHKITKRGQNVTFRCDPISEHNRLYWYRQTLGQGPEFLTYFQNEAQLEKSRLLSDRFSAERPKGSFSTLEIQRTEQGDSAMYLCASSLLTPSVYNSPLHFGNGTRLTVT.

The J gene is TRBJ1-5, the V gene TRBV5-7, with D hard to call. TRBV5-7 is known as an ORF, though its function is uncertain. The CDR3 totals 14 residues. The ends were cut back, 0 bases at V and 4 bases at J, with 8 bases in the middle. CDR3 sequence reads: CASSLDGQNQPQHF. The CDR3 DNA reads as TGTGCCAGCAGCTTGGACGGGCAAAATCAGCCCCAGCATTTT.

The chain links TRBV6-5 to TRBJ2-1, with 10 bases aligning to TRBD2. This CDR3 spans 17 amino acids. Germline CDR1 MNHEY, CDR2 SVGAGI. The J segment lost 0 bases and the V segment lost 4 bases, leaving 6 bases of the junction unmatched. The CDR3 DNA reads TGTGCCAGCAGTTGGGCTAGCGGGGGAACCTCCTACAATGAGCAGTTCTTC. The encoded protein is CASSWASGGTSYNEQFF.

In its sample, this clonotype was seen a few times. This chain joins TRBV11-1 and TRBJ1-2; D is uncertain. V shed 0 bases and J shed 2 bases, with 4 bases lying between them. Per the germline V gene, CDR1 is SGHAT and CDR2 is FQDESV (reference sequence). The CDR3 runs 13 residues. CDR3 DNA sequence: TGTGCCAGCAGCTTAGCGGTAAACTATGGCTACACCTTC. This gives the protein CASSLAVNYGYTF.

This clonotype was counted between two and nine times. The chain employs TRBV6-5 and TRBJ2-7; D might be TRBD2 (6 bases). With 0 bases removed from V and 1 base from J, the gap between germline ends came to 10 bases. The CDR3 covers 15 residues. Germline CDR1 MNHEY, CDR2 SVGAGI. The CDR3 sequence: CASSYSPGTSYEQYF. The CDR3 nucleotides are TGTGCCAGCAGTTACTCTCCGGGGACTTCCTACGAGCAGTACTTC.

V is TRBV6-1 and J is TRBJ2-7; D tentatively reads TRBD1 or TRBD2 (7 bases each). V was shortened by 7 bases and J by 0 bases, with 13 bases between the two germline ends. CDR3 size: 14 residues. Germline CDR1 is MNHNS and CDR2 is SASEGT. CDR3 sequence: CASKQGGSSYEQYF. The CDR3 region has the DNA TGTGCCAGCAAGCAGGGGGGGTCCTCCTACGAGCAGTACTTC.

In its sample, this clonotype was seen a few times. The V and J genes are TRBV12-3 or TRBV12-4 and TRBJ1-2; TRBD1 matches at 7 bases. V trimming: 6 bases; J trimming: 7 bases; junction bases outside the gene matches: 5. This CDR3 comprises 12 residues. The CDR3 bases are TGTGCCAGCAGCTTGCAGGGGGGTGGCTACACCTTC. Encoded protein: CASSLQGGGYTF.

This chain uses TRBV12-3 or TRBV12-4 with TRBJ1-5; 10 nucleotides line up with TRBD1. The CDR3 extends over 16 amino acids. V shed 2 bases, J shed 2 bases, and the junction held 3 bases outside the gene matches. CDR3 in amino acids: CASSLTGTGGNQPQHF. In DNA, the CDR3 is TGTGCCAGCAGTTTAACCGGGACAGGGGGCAATCAGCCCCAGCATTTT.

This clonotype has only one observation. The CDR3 loop is CASAEGGGARSNQPQHF. The CDR3 region has the DNA TGTGCCAGCGCCGAAGGCGGGGGGGCGCGTAGCAATCAGCCCCAGCATTTT. The gene calls are TRBV6-2 or TRBV6-3 and TRBJ1-5; possible D gene TRBD1, 6 bases. The CDR3 is 17 amino acids. Trimming shortened V by 8 bases and J by 0 bases, and 20 bases separated the two germline ends. Germline values: CDR1 MNHEY, CDR2 SVGEGT.

The V call is TRBV27, the J call TRBJ1-6, with D possibly being TRBD1 (6 bases). Germline V gene lookup returns CDR1 MNHEY and CDR2 SMNVEV (reference sequence). V lost 6 bases and J lost 6, with 18 bases in between. The CDR3 has 16 amino acids. The CDR3 DNA follows: TGTGCCAGCAGACCTTTCACCCGACAGGCTAATTCACCCCTCCACTTT. Translation gives CASRPFTRQANSPLHF.

This clonotype was counted a few times. The genes are TRBV10-3 and TRBJ1-2; D gene unclear. The germline gives CDR1 ENHRY, CDR2 SYGVKD. Trimming left V 7 bases short and J 4 bases short, with 7 bases between. The CDR3 has 11 residues. The chain's CDR3 is CAIKQSYGYTF. The CDR3 region has the DNA TGTGCCATCAAGCAGAGCTATGGCTACACCTTC.

The chain links TRBV10-3 to TRBJ1-1, with D unclear. Germline V lookup: CDR1 ENHRY, CDR2 SYGVKD. Between the trimmed V and J ends, which lost 0 bases and 6 bases, there was a span of 14 bases. The CDR3 spans 15 residues. The CDR3 coding sequence is TGTGCCATCAGTGAGTCCGAAGAGGCCCTAGCTGAAGCTTTCTTT. Translation gives CAISESEEALAEAFF.

The DNA for the CDR3 is TGTGCCAGCAGTCCCGGGGTAAGGGAGACCCAGTACTTC. This sequence encodes CASSPGVRETQYF. The chain carries TRBV6-2 or TRBV6-3 and TRBJ2-5; D is perhaps TRBD2 (5 bases). The CDR3 has 13 amino acids. Trimming pared 5 bases from V and 5 bases from J, leaving 12 bases between. Germline V lookup: CDR1 MNHEY, CDR2 SVGEGT.

This clonotype has more than one count but fewer than ten. This chain links TRBV20-1 with TRBJ2-1; 8 bases agree with TRBD2. This CDR3 is built from 14 residues. Germline V lookup: CDR1 DFQATT, CDR2 SNEGSKA (reference sequence). J gave up 4 bases and V 8 bases, and 10 bases lay outside the gene matches. In DNA, the CDR3 is TGCAGTCCACAGTTGGCGGGGGGATACAATGAGCAGTTCTTC. It translates to CSPQLAGGYNEQFF.

The chain is built from TRBV10-3 and TRBJ2-1; 8 bases are shared with TRBD2. The V gene's germline CDR1 is ENHRY and CDR2 SYGVKD. The CDR3 spans 15 residues. J gave up 5 bases and V 4 bases, and 7 bases lay outside the gene matches. This CDR3 is CAISAFGGDHNEQFF. The CDR3 region has the DNA TGTGCCATCAGTGCTTTCGGGGGGGACCACAATGAGCAGTTCTTC.